This is a list of T cell receptor beta chains from one sample in a study of STAT5B mutations in CD4+ large granular lymphocyte leukemia. Assay used: immunoSEQ multiplex PCR; TCRdb lists only in-frame clones, some missing. The sample contains about 45,000 clones, around 85% of which appear only once. The sample taken for sequencing was CD4+ T cells from blood buffy coats. These receptors originate from a human donor in good health. The CDR3 runs from the conserved cysteine through the conserved F or W. The D gene is left open where the match is weak. Size is omitted from some rows. Given values are once, few, many or a class for expanded clones.

. | TRBJ2-5 | TRBV9 | . | TGTGCCAGCAGTGCCCCCTCAGGTTTCCAGGAGACCCAGTACTTC | CASSAPSGFQETQYF
. | TRBJ2-7 | TRBV5-1 | . | TGCGCCAGCAGGGGGATCTACGAGCAGTACTTC | CASRGIYEQYF
. | TRBJ2-3 | TRBV7-3 | TRBD2 | TGTGCCAGCAGCTTATCGATCCGGGAGGTACGCACGGATACGCAGTATTTT | CASSLSIREVRTDTQYF
. | TRBJ2-7 | TRBV5-1 | TRBD2 | TGCGCCAGCAGCTTGGATATGACTAGCGGTTACGAGCAGTACTTC | CASSLDMTSGYEQYF
. | TRBJ2-3 | TRBV5-6 | . | TGTGCCAGCAGCTTGGTTGGCAGAAGCACAGATACGCAGTATTTT | CASSLVGRSTDTQYF
once | TRBJ2-1 | TRBV7-2 | . | TGTGCCAGCAGCTCTATGGGGAACAATGAGCAGTTCTTC | CASSSMGNNEQFF
. | TRBJ2-5 | TRBV2 | TRBD2 | TGTGCCAGCAAGAAGACTAGCGTAACTCAAGAGACCCAGTACTTC | CASKKTSVTQETQYF
. | TRBJ1-4 | TRBV5-1 | . | TGCGCCAGCAGCATGGGGGGGCCGTATAATGAAAAACTGTTTTTT | CASSMGGPYNEKLFF
. | TRBJ2-1 | TRBV27 | TRBD2 | TGTGCCAGCAGCAGGACTAGTGGGAGATATGAGCAGTTCTTC | CASSRTSGRYEQFF
. | TRBJ2-7 | TRBV28 | TRBD2 | TGTGCCAGCAACCCACCGGGACTAGCGTCCTACGAGCAGTACTTC | CASNPPGLASYEQYF
. | TRBJ2-7 | TRBV27 | . | TGTGCCAGCAGTTTAGTAGGTCTAAGCTCCTACGAGCAGTACTTC | CASSLVGLSSYEQYF
. | TRBJ2-5 | TRBV2 | TRBD1 | TGTGCCAGCAGTGTACAGGGGGAGACCCAGTACTTC | CASSVQGETQYF
. | TRBJ2-1 | TRBV9 | . | TGTGCCAGCAGCGTAGGGATCGGGGGACTCTACAATGAGCAGTTCTTC | CASSVGIGGLYNEQFF
. | TRBJ2-1 | TRBV7-6 | TRBD2 | TGTGCCAGCAGCTTGGGACTAGCGGGGGGGGGTCAGGATGAGCAGTTCTTC | CASSLGLAGGGQDEQFF
. | TRBJ2-7 | TRBV19 | . | TGTGCCAGTAGTACAAAACAGGTACCCTGGTGGGAGCAGTACTTC | CASSTKQVPWWEQYF
. | TRBJ1-5 | TRBV7-2 | . | TGTGCCAGCAGCTTGGACAGAAATCAGCCCCAGCATTTT | CASSLDRNQPQHF
. | TRBJ1-2 | TRBV27 | . | TGTGCCAGCAGTTTACGGGGGGAGTCTGACTATGGCTACACCTTC | CASSLRGESDYGYTF
. | TRBJ2-1 | TRBV4-2 | TRBD1 | TGTGCCAGCAGCCAAGACCGGGACAGGGTAGTGGATGAGCAGTTCTTC | CASSQDRDRVVDEQFF
. | TRBJ2-7 | TRBV28 | TRBD2 | TGTGCCAGCAGTTACGGACTAGCGGGGTTATCCGAGCAGTACTTC | CASSYGLAGLSEQYF
. | TRBJ2-7 | TRBV28 | TRBD1 | TGTGCCAGCAGCTCCGGGGACAGGGAAGGTCGGCAGTACTTC | CASSSGDREGRQYF
. | TRBJ2-7 | TRBV7-8 | . | TGTGCCAGCAGCTTTAGCGGAGGCTCCTACGAGCAGTACTTC | CASSFSGGSYEQYF
. | TRBJ2-5 | TRBV30 | TRBD2 | TGTGCCTGGAGTGTTGCGGGAGGGGGGAAGACCCAGTACTTC | CAWSVAGGGKTQYF
. | TRBJ2-7 | TRBV6-1 | TRBD1 | TGTGCCAGCAGTGAAGCATGGGGACAGCTGTACGAGCAGTACTTC | CASSEAWGQLYEQYF
. | TRBJ1-1 | TRBV10-2 | TRBD1 | TGCGCCAGCGGAGGGACAGGACCAAACACTGAAGCTTTCTTT | CASGGTGPNTEAFF
. | TRBJ2-5 | TRBV5-1 | TRBD1 | TGCGCCAGCAGCCCTGGACAGGGGAGGACAGAGACCCAGTACTTC | CASSPGQGRTETQYF
few | TRBJ1-1 | TRBV9 | . | TGTGCCAGCAGCGTAGTGGAACTGAACACTGAAGCTTTCTTT | CASSVVELNTEAFF
. | TRBJ2-5 | TRBV7-2 | TRBD1 | TGTGCCAGCAGCTCGACAGGGGCGAAGACCCAGTACTTC | CASSSTGAKTQYF
. | TRBJ1-1 | TRBV5-4 | . | TGTGCCAGCAGCCAACCGAACACTGAAGCTTTCTTT | CASSQPNTEAFF
once | TRBJ2-1 | TRBV7-8 | . | TGTGCCAGCAGCTTAATCCCTAGCAGCAACTCGGCTGGGGATGAGCAGTTCTTC | CASSLIPSSNSAGDEQFF
. | TRBJ1-1 | TRBV9 | TRBD1 | TGTGCCAGCAGCAAATCGGACAGGGGGACGATCGAAGCTTTCTTT | CASSKSDRGTIEAFF
. | TRBJ2-5 | TRBV4-2 | TRBD1 | TGTGCCAGCAGCCTCAAAGGGACAGGCCAAGAGACCCAGTACTTC | CASSLKGTGQETQYF
. | TRBJ2-5 | TRBV15 | TRBD2 | TGTGCCACCAGCAGCGGTGATAGCGGGAGGGCCCGGTACATGGAGACCCAGTACTTC | CATSSGDSGRARYMETQYF
. | TRBJ1-1 | TRBV19 | . | TGTGCCAGTAGTCCCCCCCCAGGGAGGAGGACTGAAGCTTTCTTT | CASSPPPGRRTEAFF
once | TRBJ1-2 | TRBV27 | . | TGTGCCAGCAGTTTATCGGTGGGCTATGGCTACACCTTC | CASSLSVGYGYTF
. | TRBJ2-1 | TRBV7-2 | TRBD2 | TGTGCCAGCAGCTTAGGGGCGGGCGGGAGAAGCGAGCAGTTCTTC | CASSLGAGGRSEQFF
. | TRBJ2-7 | TRBV6-5 | TRBD2 | TGTGCCAGCAGTGCCACTAGCGGGAGGGCCTCCGAGCAGTACTTC | CASSATSGRASEQYF
. | TRBJ1-1 | TRBV19 | . | TGTGCCAGTAGTCCTGGAGGAGACAGGCGGGGTACTGAAGCTTTCTTT | CASSPGGDRRGTEAFF
. | TRBJ2-1 | TRBV5-1 | . | TGCGCCAGCAGCGAAACTCATGCCTACAATGAGCAGTTCTTC | CASSETHAYNEQFF
once | TRBJ1-1 | TRBV7-2 | . | TGTGCCAGCAGCTTCCATCAGGGAGGAACTGAAGCTTTCTTT | CASSFHQGGTEAFF
once | TRBJ1-3 | TRBV19 | TRBD1 | TGTGCCAGTAGCTGGGACAGTAGCTCTGGAAACACCATATATTTT | CASSWDSSSGNTIYF
. | TRBJ2-5 | TRBV27 | TRBD2 | TGTGCCAGCAGTCTTGCCCGACTAGCGGGAGGGTACCAAGAGACCCAGTACTTC | CASSLARLAGGYQETQYF
. | TRBJ2-7 | TRBV2 | TRBD2 | TGTGCCAGCAGGCGGGAGGAAGGACCCTACGAGCAGTACTTC | CASRREEGPYEQYF
. | TRBJ1-1 | TRBV18 | TRBD1 | TGTGCCAGCTCACGCTCAGGGGGCACTGAAGCTTTCTTT | CASSRSGGTEAFF
once | TRBJ2-1 | TRBV14 | . | TGTGCCAGCAGCCAAAACAATGAGCAGTTCTTC | CASSQNNEQFF
. | TRBJ2-3 | TRBV13 | . | TGTGCCAGCAGCTTAACGCGGTGGCCAGATACGCAGTATTTT | CASSLTRWPDTQYF
. | TRBJ2-5 | TRBV14 | TRBD1 | TGTGCCAGCAGCCGGAGACAGGGAAAAGAGACCCAGTACTTC | CASSRRQGKETQYF
. | TRBJ2-4 | TRBV7-9 | . | TGTGCCAGCAGCACAGCCACCCAGGGGGCCAAAAACATTCAGTACTTC | CASSTATQGAKNIQYF
. | TRBJ2-7 | TRBV5-1 | . | TGCGCCAGCAGCTTAGGACTCTACGAGCAGTACTTC | CASSLGLYEQYF
. | TRBJ1-2 | TRBV19 | . | TGTGCCAGTAGCCGGGGAGGGGAAAGTGGCTACACCTTC | CASSRGGESGYTF